The 3 T cell receptor beta chains presented below share a single source sample, sequenced in a study of neoadjuvant anti-PD-1 for oral cavity cancer. The repertoire was sequenced with immunoSEQ multiplex PCR; TCRdb's copy has only in-frame clones and lacks some. Of about 39,000 clones in the sample, 65% to 80% were seen once. Regarding time point: after neoadjuvant nivolumab, at surgical resection. The starting material was PBMCs, obtained after nivolumab (anti-PD-1) treatment. These receptors were collected from a person aged 35-79 years with oral cavity squamous cell carcinoma.

The sample holds a few counts of this clone. V is TRBV29-1 and J is TRBJ1-2; 8 nucleotides match TRBD1. This CDR3 is built from 12 residues. Per germline, CDR1 SQVTM and CDR2 ANQGSEA. Trimming at V came to 7 bases and at J to 6 bases, leaving 7 bases not matched to a gene. In DNA form, the CDR3 reads TGCAGCGCCCAGGGGGCTTTTGATGGCTACACCTTC. The encoded protein is CSAQGAFDGYTF.

The V and J genes are TRBV19 and TRBJ2-1; unclear D gene. Germline V gives CDR1 LNHDA, CDR2 SQIVND (reference sequence). The germline V and J ends were trimmed by 6 bases and 5 bases, with 20 bases remaining between them. CDR3 size: 16 residues. The CDR3 sequence is CASSKRSSWADNEQFF. The CDR3 DNA is TGTGCCAGTAGCAAAAGGAGTTCCTGGGCCGACAATGAGCAGTTCTTC.

J is TRBJ2-1 and V is TRBV4-1; 7 bases align to TRBD2. The CDR3 length is 16 residues. V shed 3 bases and J 7 bases; nucleotides not matched to a gene: 12. CDR1 MGHRA and CDR2 YSYEKL come from the germline V gene. DNA of the CDR3: TGCGCCAGCAGCCATCTCAGCGGGGTCCAGAGGAATGAGCAGTTCTTC. It translates to CASSHLSGVQRNEQFF.